This TCR beta chain appears in the sequencing data of a study of blood T cells in healthy people across ages. Study details: Every two T cells gave about one barcoded beta molecule via template switching. Study outcomes and limitations: Measured against age, TCR beta diversity per million T cells decreased in a roughly linear manner. Both higher diversity and more naive CD4+ cells marked long-lived donors when set against aged donors.

The sample, 7.5 to 10 milliliters of peripheral blood, was drawn from each donor. The count of this clonotype is one. The antigen remains undetermined. One end of the junction fails to match germline, which may point to a read error. Then a second PCR, running roughly 6 to 11 cycles, was carried out with a sample-barcoded 5' primer and a J-beta primer mix. TCRdb analysed the 5' RACE reads with MiXCR anew, one entry per CDR3 protein. The repertoire includes 650,000 or so distinct CDR3 sequences, about 50% of them detected once, and about 13% sits in the top ten. The CDR3 is 16 residues long. CDR1 is LGHNA, CDR2 YNFKEQ, per germline.

The TCR originated in a woman of 80 years or more in good health. The sequenced sample consisted of blood. The V and J genes are TRBV4-2 and TRBJ1-5; TRBD1 agrees at 7 bases. The CDR3: CTSSQGEGGFDQPQHF. Written as DNA, the CDR3 is TGTACCAGCAGCCAAGGGGAAGGGGGCTTCGATCAGCCCCAGCATTTT.